This passage covers 28 T cell receptor beta chains from one sample sequenced in a study of T cell responses to AZD1222 COVID-19 vaccine. Some clones are missing from TCRdb's copy, which holds only in-frame ones; the method was immunoSEQ multiplex PCR. The sample holds over 100,000 clones, about 88% seen once. The source was peripheral blood, collected on day 0 of AZD1222 vaccination. The receptor source for this set is an adult in good health.

The rearrangement links TRBV29-1 to TRBJ2-7; 8 bases match TRBD1. The CDR3 consists of 13 residues. Looked up from germline, CDR1 is SQVTM and CDR2 is ANQGSEA. Trimming removed 4 bases from V and 2 bases from J; junction bases left unmatched: 4. The CDR3 DNA reads TGCAGCGTTGGTGGCAGGGGGCCCTACGAGCAGTACTTC. Residues: CSVGGRGPYEQYF.

This chain joins TRBV14 and TRBJ1-1; D call uncertain. Germline V gene lookup returns CDR1 SGHDN and CDR2 FVKESK. The CDR3 extends over 13 amino acids. V was trimmed by 8 bases and J by 1 base, leaving 11 bases between them. As DNA, the CDR3 is TGTGCCAGCGCCTTCACGAGGAACACTGAAGCTTTCTTT. Its translation: CASAFTRNTEAFF.

The chain has TRBV3-1 (or the pseudogene TRBV3-2) and TRBJ1-6; D is possibly TRBD1 (6 bases). This CDR3 spans 14 amino acids. CDR1 is LGHDT, CDR2 YNNKEL, per germline (reference sequence). The V end lost 1 base, the J end lost 9 bases, and 10 bases lay between the germline ends. DNA for the CDR3: TGTGCCAGCAGCCAAGCAGGCAGGGGTTCACCCCTCCACTTT. Its translation is CASSQAGRGSPLHF.

This CDR3 is CASSVDPAGNSPLHF. The CDR3 nucleotides read TGTGCCAGCAGCGTAGACCCCGCGGGTAATTCACCCCTCCACTTT. This rearrangement joins TRBV9 to TRBJ1-6, with unresolved D. Trimming removed 0 bases from V and 6 bases from J, with 10 bases in between. The CDR3 loop spans 15 amino acids. Germline CDR1 and CDR2: SGDLS and YYNGEE.

The J gene is TRBJ1-4, the V gene TRBV19; a possible D gene is TRBD1 (5 bases). Germline V CDR1 and CDR2: LNHDA, SQIVND (reference sequence). The CDR3 is 15 residues long. V was shortened by 3 bases and J by 2 bases, with 10 bases between the two germline ends. CDR3: CASSIGGWTNEKLFF. CDR3 bases: TGTGCCAGTAGTATCGGGGGTTGGACTAATGAAAAACTGTTTTTT. The variable domain in full, with the rest retrieved from reference TRBV19 and TRBJ1-4, is DGGITQSPKYLFRKEGQNVTLSCEQNLNHDAMYWYRQDPGQGLRLIYYSQIVNDFQKGDIAEGYSVSREKKESFPLTVTSAQKNPTAFYLCASSIGGWTNEKLFFGSGTQLSVL.

This chain connects TRBV6-1 to TRBJ1-2; D is unclear. Trimming took off 2 bases at V and 4 bases at J, with 14 bases between the two ends. The CDR3 is 15 residues long. Germline loops: CDR1 MNHNS, CDR2 SASEGT. CDR3 bases: TGTGCCAGCAGTGAAAGGCGCGGCAGCTCCTATGGCTACACCTTC. This codes for CASSERRGSSYGYTF.

This clone was picked up one time. The gene calls are TRBV15 and TRBJ1-2; D gene ambiguous. Trimming pared 2 bases from V and 4 bases from J, leaving 11 bases between. This CDR3 has 14 residues. Per the germline V gene, CDR1 is LNHNV and CDR2 is YYDKDF (reference sequence). In DNA, the CDR3 is TGTGCCACCAGCAGACCGGACCGTGGCTATGGCTACACCTTC. Its protein is CATSRPDRGYGYTF.

The genes are TRBV5-1 and TRBJ2-5; 8 positions match TRBD1. The germline gives CDR1 SGHRS, CDR2 YFSETQ. The CDR3 spans 15 residues. The V segment lost 4 bases and the J segment 2 bases; nucleotides outside the gene matches: 7. This chain's CDR3 is CASSLATGAQETQYF. CDR3 nucleotide sequence: TGCGCCAGCAGCCTCGCGACAGGGGCACAAGAGACCCAGTACTTC.

The chain employs TRBV6-5 and TRBJ1-1; D may be TRBD1 (6 bases). There are 13 residues in the CDR3. Trimming cost V 9 bases and J 0 bases, with 11 bases left between them. Germline CDR1 reads MNHEY; CDR2 reads SVGAGI. As DNA, the CDR3 is TGTGCCAGTCGGGGGGGGCTGAACACTGAAGCTTTCTTT. The encoded protein is CASRGGLNTEAFF.

The chain employs TRBV6-1 and TRBJ2-3, with 8 bases identical to TRBD2. CDR1 and CDR2 (germline): MNHNS, SASEGT. With V trimmed by 4 bases and J by 0 bases, 6 bases remained unmatched. The CDR3 extends over 16 amino acids. The CDR3 region is CASSATSAQSTDTQYF. The DNA for the CDR3 is TGTGCCAGCAGTGCGACTAGCGCCCAAAGCACAGATACGCAGTATTTT.

This clone appeared once. The chain recombines TRBV9 with TRBJ1-4; the D is unclear. Germline CDR1 reads SGDLS; CDR2 reads YYNGEE. V gave up 3 bases and J gave up 5 bases, with 20 bases separating them. This CDR3 is 17 amino acids long. The CDR3 region has the DNA TGTGCCAGCAGCGAGCCGCTTCATTCACCATGGAATGAAAAACTGTTTTTT. Translation: CASSEPLHSPWNEKLFF. The full variable domain, in which reference TRBV9 and TRBJ1-4 provide the parts outside the CDR3, is DSGVTQTPKHLITATGQRVTLRCSPRSGDLSVYWYQQSLDQGLQFLIQYYNGEERAKGNILERFSAQQFPDLHSELNLSSLELGDSALYFCASSEPLHSPWNEKLFFGSGTQLSVL.

This rearrangement joins TRBV3-1 (or the pseudogene TRBV3-2) to TRBJ2-2; 8 bases are a match to TRBD1. Germline values: CDR1 LGHDT, CDR2 YNNKEL (reference sequence). The J segment lost 7 bases and the V segment lost 2 bases, leaving 3 bases of the junction unmatched. This CDR3 contains 14 residues. The CDR3 nucleotides read TGTGCCAGCAGCCAAAACAGGGGGTACGGGGAGCTGTTTTTT. Residues: CASSQNRGYGELFF.

J is TRBJ1-2 and V is TRBV6-5; TRBD1 aligns across 9 bases. The V gene end was trimmed by 5 bases and the J gene end by 8 bases; junction bases not matched to a gene: 9. CDR3 length: 14 amino acids. Germline loops: CDR1 MNHEY, CDR2 SVGAGI. The DNA for the CDR3 is TGTGCCAGCAGTCCGGACAGGGGCGTTTGGGGCTACACCTTC. It is translated as CASSPDRGVWGYTF.

The rearrangement uses TRBV7-2 and TRBJ1-4, with TRBD1 identical over 8 bases. The germline CDR1 and CDR2 sequences are SGHTA and FQGNSA. J lost 2 bases, V lost 1 base, and 12 bases had no gene match. This CDR3 comprises 19 residues. The CDR3 is CASSLGGQGAPHTNEKLFF. The DNA of the CDR3 is TGTGCCAGCAGCTTAGGCGGTCAGGGGGCGCCTCACACTAATGAAAAACTGTTTTTT.

The chain joins TRBV7-2 to TRBJ1-5, with D possibly TRBD1 on 5 matching bases. This CDR3 contains 13 residues. V was trimmed by 4 bases and J by 9 bases, leaving 13 bases between them. Germline V gene lookup returns CDR1 SGHTA and CDR2 FQGNSA. As DNA, the CDR3 is TGTGCCAGCAGCTGGGGGGGAAGGGGGCCCCAGCATTTT. Translated: CASSWGGRGPQHF.

V gene TRBV19 combines with J gene TRBJ1-5, with TRBD1 matching 7 bases. The germline V gene has CDR1 LNHDA and CDR2 SQIVND (reference sequence). This CDR3 is 15 amino acids long. J was trimmed by 4 bases and V by 6 bases; bases with no gene match: 9. The CDR3 loop is CASRGYRGPNQPQHF. CDR3 in DNA: TGTGCCAGTAGGGGGTACAGGGGACCTAATCAGCCCCAGCATTTT.

This rearrangement joins TRBV12-5 to TRBJ2-5; D tentatively reads TRBD1 or TRBD2 (6 bases each). Germline-derived CDR1 and CDR2 are LGHNT and FRNRAP. The CDR3 length is 14 residues. V lost 4 bases and J lost 5, with 14 bases in between. CDR3 region: CASGSWGAEETQYF. Written as DNA, the CDR3 is TGTGCTAGTGGTTCATGGGGGGCGGAGGAGACCCAGTACTTC.

V and J are TRBV5-4 and TRBJ1-2; tentative D call: TRBD1 (5 bases). Germline CDR1 SGHNT, CDR2 YYREEE (reference sequence). The ends were cut back, 6 bases at V and 6 bases at J, with 18 bases in the middle. This CDR3 comprises 14 residues. Here the CDR3 reads CASTTTVTLDGYTF. The CDR3 DNA follows: TGTGCCAGCACCACGACAGTGACCCTCGATGGCTACACCTTC. The whole variable domain, filled in from reference TRBV5-4 and TRBJ1-2, reads ETGVTQSPTHLIKTRGQQVTLRCSSQSGHNTVSWYQQALGQGPQFIFQYYREEENGRGNFPPRFSGLQFPNYSSELNVNALELDDSALYLCASTTTVTLDGYTFGSGTRLTVV.

The genes are TRBV30 and TRBJ2-3; possible D gene TRBD1, 5 bases. The CDR3 is 15 residues long. V lost 0 bases, J lost 1 base, and 11 bases lay in between. Per the germline V gene, CDR1 is GTSNPN and CDR2 is SVGIG (reference sequence). DNA for the CDR3: TGTGCCTGGAGTGTAAGCGTAGGGGGCACAGATACGCAGTATTTT. Translating gives CAWSVSVGGTDTQYF.

This chain uses TRBV6-5 with TRBJ2-2; D gene uncertain. Germline V gene data show CDR1 as MNHEY and CDR2 as SVGAGI. The CDR3 has 15 residues. The V gene lost 4 bases and the J gene lost 6 bases, with 15 bases spanning the gap. The CDR3 loop is CASSSSLGRSGELFF. CDR3 nucleotides: TGTGCCAGCAGTTCAAGCCTTGGGCGCTCCGGGGAGCTGTTTTTT.

This chain links TRBV7-9 with TRBJ1-1; D not certain. The CDR3 sequence is 14 residues long. V lost 0 bases and J 6 bases, leaving 11 bases between the germline ends. Germline V gene data show CDR1 as SEHNR and CDR2 as FQNEAQ (reference sequence). CDR3 sequence: CASSLAAGFSEAFF. The CDR3 coding sequence is TGTGCCAGCAGCTTAGCGGCGGGATTCTCTGAAGCTTTCTTT.

V usage is TRBV24-1 and J usage is TRBJ1-2, with D possibly TRBD1 on 6 matching bases. The CDR3 totals 14 residues. The V and J ends lost 4 bases and 6 bases respectively, with 14 bases between them. CDR1 KGHDR and CDR2 SFDVKD come from the germline V gene. The CDR3 sequence: CATSERGGLDGYTF. CDR3 sequence (DNA): TGTGCCACCAGTGAGAGGGGGGGCTTGGATGGCTACACCTTC.

The chain combines TRBV18 with TRBJ1-3; a weak D match, TRBD1 (6 bases). V lost 2 bases and J lost 4, with 9 bases in between. The CDR3 sequence is 14 residues long. CDR1 is KGHSH and CDR2 is LQKENI in the germline V gene. The CDR3 DNA sequence: TGTGCCAGCTCACCAGGCAGGGGAGGAAACACCATATATTTT. Translation gives CASSPGRGGNTIYF.

Only a few counts were recorded for this clone. The chain employs TRBV6-2 or TRBV6-3 and TRBJ2-7; no firm D call. Deletions cut 4 bases from V and 2 bases from J, with 9 bases between. CDR3 length equals 13 residues. Per the germline V gene, CDR1 is MNHEY and CDR2 is SVGEGT. The CDR3 coding sequence is TGTGCCAGCAGTTCTAATGGACCCTACGAGCAGTACTTC. It specifies CASSSNGPYEQYF.

The gene calls are TRBV5-1 and TRBJ2-3, with a tentative D call TRBD2 (6 bases). The CDR3 extends over 15 amino acids. In germline, CDR1 is SGHRS, CDR2 YFSETQ. V lost 9 bases and J lost 0, with 17 bases in between. In DNA form, the CDR3 reads TGCGCCACCACCGGGCCGGGACTGAGCACAGATACGCAGTATTTT. Translation: CATTGPGLSTDTQYF. Full variable domain (remainder filled in from reference TRBV5-1 and TRBJ2-3): KAGVTQTPRYLIKTRGQQVTLSCSPISGHRSVSWYQQTPGQGLQFLFEYFSETQRNKGNFPGRFSGRQFSNSRSEMNVSTLELGDSALYLCATTGPGLSTDTQYFGPGTRLTVL.

The genes are TRBV7-9 and TRBJ2-5; 8 nucleotides align to TRBD1. This CDR3 spans 16 amino acids. Germline trimming cut 3 bases from V and 7 bases from J; bases unmatched to any gene: 13. The germline gives CDR1 SEHNR, CDR2 FQNEAQ (reference sequence). CDR3 DNA sequence: TGTGCCAGCAGCTTTGGCGGGACAGGTTCACCGATGACCCAGTACTTC. Translation gives CASSFGGTGSPMTQYF.

The V gene is TRBV6-5, the J gene TRBJ2-5, with 7 bases identical to TRBD2. V was pared by 10 bases and J by 2 bases, with 7 bases of the junction left unmatched. This CDR3 contains 13 residues. Germline CDR1 is MNHEY and CDR2 is SVGAGI. CDR3 DNA sequence: TGTGCCATCCCAGCGGGGAGACAAGAGACCCAGTACTTC. This encodes CAIPAGRQETQYF.

CDR3 nucleotide sequence: TGCGCCAGCAGCTTGGGAATGGGACAGTCCTACAATGAGCAGTTCTTC. Encoded protein: CASSLGMGQSYNEQFF. The V call is TRBV5-1, the J call TRBJ2-1; 7 bases map to TRBD1. Per the germline V gene, CDR1 is SGHRS and CDR2 is YFSETQ. The CDR3 runs 16 residues. V lost 0 bases, J lost 1 base, and 4 bases stayed unmatched.